The following is a T cell receptor beta chain sequence with its context. Its antigen is undetermined. These patients, aged 18 to 65, had recently diagnosed hyperthyroidism lasting under 2 months. RNA transcripts served as the template for amplifying TCR beta CDR3 regions. The TCR CDR3 first-round RT-PCR relied on the HTBI primer set. TCRdb re-analysed the multiplex PCR reads in MiXCR, keeping a single row per CDR3 protein. The sample includes hundreds of thousands of distinct CDR3 sequences, about a sixth of them seen just once. The sample comes from a study of T cells in Graves' hyperthyroidism and ophthalmopathy. Study-level points and caveats: Patients with ophthalmopathy were separated from those with stable hyperthyroidism by a 13 V-J model. Blood held most thyroid clonotypes expanded above 0.001 frequency.

The CDR3 loop spans 13 amino acids. Per germline, CDR1 DFQATT and CDR2 SNEGSKA (reference sequence). V was cut by 7 bases and J by 8 bases, with 18 bases left in between. The V call is TRBV20-1, the J call TRBJ2-1; D ambiguous. The TCR originated in a woman aged 18 to 35 with Graves' hyperthyroidism. The specimen was blood. CDR3 nucleotides: TGCAGTGTGAGACAAAGCCTCCACCATGAGCAGTTCTTC. Translating it yields CSVRQSLHHEQFF.